This TCR beta chain was sequenced for a study of Ad26.COV2.S vaccination and SARS-CoV-2 variants. About the study: Participants got Ad26.COV2.S intramuscularly, once or twice 56 days apart.

Assay: immunoSEQ multiplex PCR; the TCRdb copy retains only in-frame clones and omits some. The data contain 350,000 to 450,000 clones, around 92% of them singletons. Trimming removed 5 bases from V and 1 base from J, with 17 bases in between. The V gene's germline CDR1 is SEHNR and CDR2 FQNEAQ (reference sequence). The CDR3 contains 16 residues. Treatment noted: 19 received Ad26.COV2.S at low or high dose, single or two shots; a few received placebo; per-sample allocation not given. Sampling happened 63 days after the first vaccine or placebo injection. The TCR was taken from a person aged 18-65 years who received the Ad26.COV2.S COVID-19 vaccine or a placebo. The sample consisted of peripheral blood, taken in a trial of Ad26.COV2.S vaccine versus placebo. This rearrangement joins TRBV7-9 to TRBJ2-5, with D tentatively TRBD1 or TRBD2 (5 bases each). CDR3 region: CASSVGVGNTQETQYF. CDR3 nucleotides: TGTGCCAGCAGCGTGGGGGTAGGGAACACCCAAGAGACCCAGTACTTC.